A single sample gave rise to the 18 T cell receptor beta chains below, sequenced in a study of high-grade serous ovarian cancer treatment subgroups. The tumor samples were collected prior to definitive surgery or chemotherapy. The assay was immunoSEQ multiplex PCR, and TCRdb's table has in-frame clones only and misses some. The sample shows some 3,100 clones, over 55% of them seen only once. Sequencing was performed on tumor tissue. Source of these receptors: a human donor with high-grade serous ovarian cancer.

The chain employs TRBV7-9 and TRBJ1-2; D uncertain. V lost 6 bases to trimming and J lost 4 bases, with 6 bases between them. This CDR3 has 11 amino acids. Germline lookup yields CDR1 SEHNR and CDR2 FQNEAQ (reference sequence). This chain's CDR3 is CASSTSYGYTF. CDR3 DNA: TGTGCCAGCAGTACCAGCTATGGCTACACCTTC.

This clone was seen a few times. The chain combines TRBV7-6 with TRBJ2-3, with D possibly being TRBD2 (7 bases). Trimming took off 6 bases at V and 3 bases at J, with 16 bases between the two ends. This CDR3 comprises 15 residues. From germline, CDR1 is SGHVS and CDR2 FNYEAQ. CDR3 in DNA: TGTGCCAGCAGTCTAGGGGGGGGAGAAACAGATACGCAGTATTTT. Its protein is CASSLGGGETDTQYF.

The CDR3 coding sequence is TGTGCCAGCTCATCGACAGGGGGAGAGACCCAGTACTTC. This sequence encodes CASSSTGGETQYF. The chain links TRBV18 to TRBJ2-5, with TRBD1 identical over 9 bases. Trimming cost V 5 bases and J 4 bases; bases outside gene matches: 2. This CDR3 is built from 13 residues. Germline CDR1 reads KGHSH; CDR2 reads LQKENI.

This rearrangement joins TRBV7-8 to TRBJ2-3; D remains unclear. CDR3 length equals 14 residues. Trimming took 1 base from V and 0 from J, leaving 5 bases between them. CDR1 is SGHVS, CDR2 FQNEAQ, per germline. The CDR3 bases are TGTGCCAGCAGCTTAGTATCTAGCACAGATACGCAGTATTTT. This gives the protein CASSLVSSTDTQYF.

This clone has a handful of counts. This rearrangement joins TRBV2 to TRBJ1-4; D is perhaps TRBD1 (5 bases). Germline V lookup: CDR1 SNHLY, CDR2 FYNNEI. This CDR3 is built from 12 residues. Trimming left V 3 bases short and J 12 bases short, with 11 bases between. This CDR3 reads CASSDQGGELFF. The CDR3 bases are TGTGCCAGCAGTGACCAGGGTGGAGAACTGTTTTTT.

The chain uses TRBV11-3 and TRBJ2-7, with 7 bases lining up with TRBD1. Losses at the gene ends were 4 bases for V and 3 bases for J; bases not matched to a gene: 6. The CDR3 has 14 residues. CDR1 and CDR2 from the germline V gene are SGHNT and YENEEA. CDR3 residues: CASSSGDRYYEQYF. In nucleotides, the CDR3 is TGTGCCAGCAGCTCCGGGGACAGATACTACGAGCAGTACTTC.

The table lists this clone with a count of one. The CDR3 DNA reads as TGTGCCAGTAGTATAGTTCCCGGGTCCGGGGCCAACGTCCTGACTTTC. This encodes CASSIVPGSGANVLTF. This chain connects TRBV19 to TRBJ2-6; no firm D call. The CDR3 is 16 amino acids. Germline V gene data show CDR1 as LNHDA and CDR2 as SQIVND (reference sequence). V was cut by 1 base and J by 4 bases, with 11 bases left in between.

The J gene is TRBJ2-7, the V gene TRBV7-9; D uncertain. The CDR3 sequence is 14 residues long. Per the germline V gene, CDR1 is SEHNR and CDR2 is FQNEAQ (reference sequence). Trimming cost V 5 bases and J 2 bases, with 13 bases left between them. The CDR3 protein is CASSPIQATYEQYF. The CDR3 region has the DNA TGTGCCAGCAGCCCAATTCAGGCCACCTACGAGCAGTACTTC.

The rearrangement uses TRBV4-1 and TRBJ2-3; tentative D call: TRBD2 (6 bases). Germline V gene lookup returns CDR1 MGHRA and CDR2 YSYEKL. Deletions cut 6 bases from V and 0 bases from J, with 16 bases between. The CDR3 has 16 amino acids. The chain's CDR3 is CASRLRGGTSTDTQYF. The CDR3 DNA reads as TGCGCCAGCAGGCTTAGGGGCGGGACTAGCACAGATACGCAGTATTTT.

The chain links TRBV9 to TRBJ1-2; the D gene is possibly TRBD1 (6 bases). CDR1 is SGDLS and CDR2 is YYNGEE in the germline V gene. Trimming stripped 2 bases from V and 8 bases from J, with 10 bases between. The CDR3 contains 12 residues. The CDR3 sequence is CASSVTGFGYTF. CDR3 DNA sequence: TGTGCCAGCAGCGTCACAGGGTTCGGCTACACCTTC. The full variable domain, completed using reference TRBV9 and TRBJ1-2, is DSGVTQTPKHLITATGQRVTLRCSPRSGDLSVYWYQQSLDQGLQFLIQYYNGEERAKGNILERFSAQQFPDLHSELNLSSLELGDSALYFCASSVTGFGYTFGSGTRLTVV.

The chain recombines TRBV7-8 with TRBJ1-4, with TRBD1 matching over 8 bases. This CDR3 spans 16 amino acids. In germline, CDR1 is SGHVS, CDR2 FQNEAQ. V gave up 3 bases and J gave up 2 bases; unmatched junction bases: 5. The CDR3 spells CASSLLGTGTNEKLFF. CDR3 in DNA: TGTGCCAGCAGCTTGCTGGGGACAGGTACTAATGAAAAACTGTTTTTT.

The chain couples TRBV19 to TRBJ2-7; 13 bases line up with TRBD2. The CDR3 extends over 15 amino acids. Trimming at V came to 9 bases and at J to 2 bases, leaving 7 bases not matched to a gene. Per the germline V gene, CDR1 is LNHDA and CDR2 is SQIVND (reference sequence). CDR3 sequence: CASRGLAGDPYEQYF. In DNA form, the CDR3 reads TGTGCCAGCAGAGGACTAGCGGGGGACCCCTACGAGCAGTACTTC.

The chain combines TRBV7-2 with TRBJ2-7; 11 bases fit TRBD1. Germline V gives CDR1 SGHTA, CDR2 FQGNSA. The J segment lost 3 bases and the V segment lost 5 bases, leaving 3 bases of the junction unmatched. This CDR3 comprises 14 residues. CDR3 DNA: TGTGCCAGCAGCGCGGGGACAGGGGGCTACGAGCAGTACTTC. Translated: CASSAGTGGYEQYF.

The sample holds a few counts of this clone. This chain connects TRBV15 to TRBJ2-7; TRBD1 aligns across 7 bases. Germline loops: CDR1 LNHNV, CDR2 YYDKDF (reference sequence). Losses at the gene ends were 5 bases for V and 3 bases for J; bases not matched to a gene: 4. This CDR3 comprises 13 residues. CDR3 sequence reads: CATSGTGDYEQYF. The CDR3 DNA reads as TGTGCCACCAGCGGTACAGGGGACTACGAGCAGTACTTC.

CDR3 loop: CASARSGGENEQFF. CDR3 sequence (DNA): TGTGCCAGCGCTAGAAGCGGGGGGGAGAATGAGCAGTTCTTC. V is TRBV27 and J is TRBJ2-1, with 10 bases lining up with TRBD2. CDR1 MNHEY and CDR2 SMNVEV come from the germline V gene (reference sequence). V shed 8 bases and J 7 bases; nucleotides not matched to a gene: 8. The CDR3 is made up of 14 amino acids.

The rearrangement uses TRBV11-2 and TRBJ2-5; TRBD2 agrees at 9 bases. The germline gives CDR1 SGHAT, CDR2 FQNNGV. The CDR3 is 15 residues long. Unmatched junction bases numbered 4, after V lost 1 base and J lost 4 bases. Here the CDR3 reads CASSLGLAERETQYF. CDR3 bases: TGTGCCAGCAGCTTAGGACTAGCGGAACGAGAGACCCAGTACTTC.

The gene calls are TRBV9 and TRBJ2-3, with 10 bases matching TRBD2. J was trimmed by 4 bases and V by 3 bases; bases with no gene match: 8. CDR1 SGDLS and CDR2 YYNGEE come from the germline V gene. The CDR3 loop spans 16 amino acids. In DNA form, the CDR3 reads TGTGCCAGCAGCGCCACCATAGCGGGAGGTTCAGATACGCAGTATTTT. Translating gives CASSATIAGGSDTQYF.

The rearrangement links TRBV7-2 to TRBJ2-3, with 10 bases lining up with TRBD2. CDR1 and CDR2 (germline): SGHTA, FQGNSA. J was trimmed by 4 bases and V by 4 bases; bases with no gene match: 5. The CDR3 runs 15 residues. CDR3: CASSSSGRSSDTQYF. In DNA form, the CDR3 reads TGTGCCAGCAGCTCTAGCGGGAGATCCTCAGATACGCAGTATTTT.